The following is a T cell receptor (beta chain) sequence with its context. Under the authors' procedure: Reference gene primer amplification gave nucleated cell count estimates. The method was immunoSEQ multiplex PCR; TCRdb's version includes in-frame clones alone and lacks a portion of them. The V and J calls and clone size come from that table; D and trimming were worked out from the DNA. The data hold about 130,000 clones, with about 80% observed a single time. These data are taken from a study of blood T cell repertoires in COVID-19. Study-level information: T cells, B-cell-depleted T cells, or PBMCs supplied cDNA or gDNA.

From germline, CDR1 is MNHEY and CDR2 SVGAGI. The CDR3 sequence is 14 residues long. Trimming took 7 bases from V and 2 from J; bases not matched to a gene: 4. This receptor was obtained from a man aged 60 to 69 with acute or convalescent COVID-19. Sequenced material: peripheral blood. The chain joins TRBV6-5 to TRBJ2-7; 11 bases match TRBD1. The CDR3 reads CASNTGQGAYEQYF. The CDR3 nucleotides read TGTGCCAGCAATACGGGACAGGGGGCCTACGAGCAGTACTTC.